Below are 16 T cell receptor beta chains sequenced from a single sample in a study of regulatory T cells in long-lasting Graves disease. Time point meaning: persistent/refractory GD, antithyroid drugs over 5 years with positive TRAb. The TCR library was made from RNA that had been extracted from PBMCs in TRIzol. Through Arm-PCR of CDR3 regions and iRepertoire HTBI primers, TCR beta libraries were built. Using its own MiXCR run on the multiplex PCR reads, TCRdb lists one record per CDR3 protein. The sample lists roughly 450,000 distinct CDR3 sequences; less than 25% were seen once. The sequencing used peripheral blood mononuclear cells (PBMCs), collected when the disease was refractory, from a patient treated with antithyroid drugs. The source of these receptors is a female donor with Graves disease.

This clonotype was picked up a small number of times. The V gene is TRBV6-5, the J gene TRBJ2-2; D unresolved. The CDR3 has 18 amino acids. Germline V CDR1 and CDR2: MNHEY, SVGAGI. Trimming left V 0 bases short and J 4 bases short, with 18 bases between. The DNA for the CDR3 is TGTGCCAGCAGTTACTCGATCGATCCGGAACACGGCACCGGGGAGCTGTTTTTT. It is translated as CASSYSIDPEHGTGELFF.

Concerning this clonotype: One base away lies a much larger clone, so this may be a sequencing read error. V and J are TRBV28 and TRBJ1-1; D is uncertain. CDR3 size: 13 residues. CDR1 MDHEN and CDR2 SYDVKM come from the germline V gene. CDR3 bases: TGTGCCAGCAGTGAAGCGGATCTGACTGCAGCTTTCTTT. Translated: CASSEADLTAAFF.

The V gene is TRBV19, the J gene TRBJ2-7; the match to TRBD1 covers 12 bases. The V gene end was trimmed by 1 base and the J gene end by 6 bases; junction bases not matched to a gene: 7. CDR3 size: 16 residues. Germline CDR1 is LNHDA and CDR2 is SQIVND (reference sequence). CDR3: CASSIGLGQGAGEQYF. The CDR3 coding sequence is TGTGCCAGTAGTATAGGGTTGGGACAGGGGGCAGGCGAGCAGTACTTC.

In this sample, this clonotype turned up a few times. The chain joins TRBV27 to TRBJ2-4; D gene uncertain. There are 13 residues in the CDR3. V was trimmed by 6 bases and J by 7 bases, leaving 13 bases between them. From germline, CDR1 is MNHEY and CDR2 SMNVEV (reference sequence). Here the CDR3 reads CASSQFDLNIQYF. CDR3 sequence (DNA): TGTGCCAGCAGCCAATTTGATTTGAACATTCAGTACTTC.

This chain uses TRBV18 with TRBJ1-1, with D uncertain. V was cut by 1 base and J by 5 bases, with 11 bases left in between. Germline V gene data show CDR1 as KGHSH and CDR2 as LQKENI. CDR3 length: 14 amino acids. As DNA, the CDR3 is TGTGCCAGCTCACCACAGGGTCTGGAAACTGAAGCTTTCTTT. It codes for CASSPQGLETEAFF.

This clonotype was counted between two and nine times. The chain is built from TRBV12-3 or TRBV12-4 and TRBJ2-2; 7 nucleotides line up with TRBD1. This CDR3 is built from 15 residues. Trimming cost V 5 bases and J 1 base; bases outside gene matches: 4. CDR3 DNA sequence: TGTGCCAGCAGTATTCGGACAGGGAACACCGGGGAGCTGTTTTTT. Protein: CASSIRTGNTGELFF.

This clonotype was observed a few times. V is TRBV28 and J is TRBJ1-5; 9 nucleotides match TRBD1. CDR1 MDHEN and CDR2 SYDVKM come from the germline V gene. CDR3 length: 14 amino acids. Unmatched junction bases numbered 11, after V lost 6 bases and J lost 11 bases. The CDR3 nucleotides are TGTGCCAGCAGCGGGACAGGGCTCTCACTCTCCCAGCATTTT. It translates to CASSGTGLSLSQHF.

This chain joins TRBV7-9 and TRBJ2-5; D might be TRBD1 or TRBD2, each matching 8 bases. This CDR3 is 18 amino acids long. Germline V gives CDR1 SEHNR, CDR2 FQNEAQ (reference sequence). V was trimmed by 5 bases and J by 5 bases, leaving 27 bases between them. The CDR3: CASSPGQGWGLVSETQYF. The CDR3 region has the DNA TGTGCCAGCAGCCCAGGACAGGGTTGGGGACTAGTTTCGGAGACCCAGTACTTC.

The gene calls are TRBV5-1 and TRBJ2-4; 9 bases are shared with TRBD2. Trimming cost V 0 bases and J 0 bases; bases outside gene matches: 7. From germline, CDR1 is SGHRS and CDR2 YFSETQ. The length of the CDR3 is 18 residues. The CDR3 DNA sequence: TGCGCCAGCAGCTTGGCGGCGGGAGGGCCTTTAGCCAAAAACATTCAGTACTTC. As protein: CASSLAAGGPLAKNIQYF.

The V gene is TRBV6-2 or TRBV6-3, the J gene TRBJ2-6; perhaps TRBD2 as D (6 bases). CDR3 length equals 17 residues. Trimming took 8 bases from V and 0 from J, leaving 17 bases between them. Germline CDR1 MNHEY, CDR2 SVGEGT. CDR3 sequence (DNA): TGTGCCAGCTGGGACTCACTCCGATTCTCTGGGGCCAACGTCCTGACTTTC. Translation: CASWDSLRFSGANVLTF.

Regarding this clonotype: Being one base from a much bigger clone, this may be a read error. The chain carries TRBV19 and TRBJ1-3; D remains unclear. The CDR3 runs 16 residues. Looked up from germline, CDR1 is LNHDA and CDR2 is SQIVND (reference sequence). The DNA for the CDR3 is TGTGCCAGTAGTATTCGTCAGGTTTCCTCTGGAAGCACCATATATTTT. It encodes CASSIRQVSSGSTIYF.

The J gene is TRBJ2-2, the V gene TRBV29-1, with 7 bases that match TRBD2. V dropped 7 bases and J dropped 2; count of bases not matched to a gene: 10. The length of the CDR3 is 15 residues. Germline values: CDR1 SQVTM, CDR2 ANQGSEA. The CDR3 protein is CSASPGTTNTGELFF. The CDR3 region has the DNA TGCAGCGCCTCCCCCGGGACTACAAACACCGGGGAGCTGTTTTTT.

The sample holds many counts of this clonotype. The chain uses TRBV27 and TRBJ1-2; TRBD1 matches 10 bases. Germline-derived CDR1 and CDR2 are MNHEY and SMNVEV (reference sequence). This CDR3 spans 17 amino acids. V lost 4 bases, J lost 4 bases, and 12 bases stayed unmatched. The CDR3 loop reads CASSSVFSGTGVYGYTF. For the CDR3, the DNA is TGTGCCAGCAGTTCCGTTTTTTCCGGGACAGGGGTCTATGGCTACACCTTC.

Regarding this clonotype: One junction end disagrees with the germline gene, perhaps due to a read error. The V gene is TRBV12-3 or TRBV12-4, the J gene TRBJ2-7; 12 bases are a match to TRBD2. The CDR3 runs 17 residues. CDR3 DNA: TGTACCAGCAGTAGCGGACTAGCGGGAAAGAGCTCCTACGAGCAGTACTTC. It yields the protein CTSSSGLAGKSSYEQYF.

The CDR3 DNA is TGTGCCAGCAGTTTAACGTGGACGGCTTCGAGAGGCTACACCTTC. Its translation: CASSLTWTASRGYTF. The chain carries TRBV28 and TRBJ1-2; no reliable D call. V lost 2 bases, J lost 8 bases, and 18 bases lay in between. The CDR3 covers 15 residues. Per germline, CDR1 MDHEN and CDR2 SYDVKM.

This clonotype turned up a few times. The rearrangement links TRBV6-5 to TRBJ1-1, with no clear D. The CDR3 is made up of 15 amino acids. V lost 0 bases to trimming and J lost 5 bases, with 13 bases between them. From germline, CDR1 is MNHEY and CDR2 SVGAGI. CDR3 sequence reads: CASSYSGGEKTEAFF. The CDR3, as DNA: TGTGCCAGCAGTTACTCGGGTGGGGAGAAAACTGAAGCTTTCTTT.